Sequencing of this TCR beta chain was carried out in a study of blood T cell repertoires in COVID-19. Here immunoSEQ multiplex PCR was the method, and the copy in TCRdb shows in-frame clones only, minus some. The sample lists over 200,000 clones, about nine tenths occurring once. The CDR3 extends over 16 amino acids. CDR1 SGHRS and CDR2 YFSETQ come from the germline V gene. J gave up 6 bases and V 3 bases, and 10 bases lay outside the gene matches. This clone occurred once. Sequenced sample: peripheral blood. The receptor was isolated from a woman aged 55-69 years with acute or convalescent COVID-19. The genes are TRBV5-1 and TRBJ1-2; TRBD1 aligns across 11 bases. In nucleotides, the CDR3 is TGCGCCAGCAGCTCCGGGCGGACAGGGGGCCAAGATGGCTACACCTTC. Residues: CASSSGRTGGQDGYTF.